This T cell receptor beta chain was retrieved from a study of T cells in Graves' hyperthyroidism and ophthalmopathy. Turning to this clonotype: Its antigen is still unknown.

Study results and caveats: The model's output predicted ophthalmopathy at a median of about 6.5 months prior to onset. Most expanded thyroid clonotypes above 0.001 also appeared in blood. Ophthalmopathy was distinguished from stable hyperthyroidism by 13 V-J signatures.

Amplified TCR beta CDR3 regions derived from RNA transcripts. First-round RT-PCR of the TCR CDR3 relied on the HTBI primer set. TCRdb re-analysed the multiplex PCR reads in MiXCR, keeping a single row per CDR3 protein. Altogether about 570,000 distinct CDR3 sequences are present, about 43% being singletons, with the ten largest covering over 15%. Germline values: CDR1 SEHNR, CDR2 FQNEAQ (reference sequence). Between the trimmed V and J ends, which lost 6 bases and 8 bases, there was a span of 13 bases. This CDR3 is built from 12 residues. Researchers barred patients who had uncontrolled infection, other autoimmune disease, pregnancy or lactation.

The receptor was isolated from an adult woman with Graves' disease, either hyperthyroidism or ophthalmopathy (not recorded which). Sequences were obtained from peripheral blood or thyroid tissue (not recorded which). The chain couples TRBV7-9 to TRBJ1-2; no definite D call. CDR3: CASRAVGIGYTF. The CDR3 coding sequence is TGTGCCAGCAGGGCAGTAGGTATAGGCTACACCTTC.